The clone carrying this T cell receptor (beta chain) was recorded many times. Its antigen is not known. MiXCR, applied by TCRdb to the reads, yields one record per CDR3 protein. The data hold a few hundred thousand distinct CDR3 sequences, with under 25% observed a single time. This specimen comes from a study of T cell repertoires in cytomegalovirus infection. Study summary: Public TCR beta signatures were indicative of both CMV infection and a matching HLA type.

Germline-derived CDR1 and CDR2 are MGHRA and YSYEKL. The CDR3 has 18 residues. J lost 0 bases, V lost 0 bases, and 4 bases had no gene match. The clonotype was recovered from a human donor in good health (CMV status not recorded). Some clones in this sample may be carry-over from other donors' samples. Source: cultured PBMCs, taken from culture after CMV antigen stimulation. The rearrangement links TRBV4-1 to TRBJ1-6; 8 positions match TRBD1. The CDR3, as DNA: TGCGCCAGCAGCCAAGATGGGACAGGATTCTCCTATAATTCACCCCTCCACTTT. Amino acids: CASSQDGTGFSYNSPLHF.